The subject of this entry is one T cell receptor (beta chain). The antigen is unknown. This record belongs to a study of cytomegalovirus exposure and HLA in healthy donors. Findings and caveats of the study: The study carried out a later analysis of TCR beta sequences. It associated 15,000 to 20,000 of them with specific HLA alleles at a false discovery rate of 0.05. Common viral pathogens seemed, in a later analysis, to connect with several of the most significant clusters. Later analysis associated a missense DCLRE1C variant with TCR beta V- and J-gene trimming.

Amplification used 60 Vbeta primers and 13 Jbeta primers. Produced via immunoSEQ multiplex PCR; TCRdb's table is partial and in-frame only. The sample lists tens of thousands of clones; approximately 75% were seen once. Germline lookup yields CDR1 LNHDA and CDR2 SQIVND (reference sequence). The CDR3 runs to 14 residues. Trimming took 5 bases from V and 0 from J, leaving 11 bases between them. The sample taken for sequencing was PBMCs. The chain joins TRBV19 to TRBJ2-7; D might be TRBD2 (6 bases). The receptor was derived from a human donor in good health. CDR3 in DNA: TGTGCCAGTAGTGCTAGCGTAAGCTCCTACGAGCAGTACTTC. This sequence encodes CASSASVSSYEQYF.